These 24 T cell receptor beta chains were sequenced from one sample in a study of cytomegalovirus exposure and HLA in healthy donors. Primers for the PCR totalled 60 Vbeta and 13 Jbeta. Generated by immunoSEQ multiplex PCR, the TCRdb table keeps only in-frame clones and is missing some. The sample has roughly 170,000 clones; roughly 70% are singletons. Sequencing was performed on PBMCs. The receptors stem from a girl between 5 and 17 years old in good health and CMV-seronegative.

DNA of the CDR3: TGTGCCAGCAGCACCCGGGACAGAGAAGACTACGAGCAGTACTTC. This encodes CASSTRDREDYEQYF. The chain carries TRBV11-2 and TRBJ2-7; TRBD1 aligns across 7 bases. The CDR3 loop spans 15 amino acids. Per the germline V gene, CDR1 is SGHAT and CDR2 is FQNNGV. The ends lost 5 bases at V and 3 bases at J; junction bases unmatched: 10.

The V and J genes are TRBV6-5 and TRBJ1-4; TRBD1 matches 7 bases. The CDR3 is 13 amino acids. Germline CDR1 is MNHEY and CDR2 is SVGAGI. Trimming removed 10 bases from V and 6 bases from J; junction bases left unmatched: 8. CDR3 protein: CATYRQGDEKLFF. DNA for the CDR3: TGTGCCACCTATCGACAGGGCGATGAAAAACTGTTTTTT.

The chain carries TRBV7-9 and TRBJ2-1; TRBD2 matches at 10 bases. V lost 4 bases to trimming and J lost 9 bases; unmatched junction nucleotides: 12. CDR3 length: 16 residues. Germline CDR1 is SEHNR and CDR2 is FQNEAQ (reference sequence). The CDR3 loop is CASSSTPSGGLGEQFF. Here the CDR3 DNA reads TGTGCCAGCAGCTCCACTCCTAGCGGGGGATTGGGTGAGCAGTTCTTC.

The CDR3 spells CASSSGGAGQETQYF. In nucleotides, the CDR3 is TGTGCCAGCAGTTCCGGGGGGGCAGGGCAAGAGACCCAGTACTTC. The chain recombines TRBV6-5 with TRBJ2-5, with 8 bases that match TRBD2. The CDR3 runs 15 residues. Unmatched junction bases numbered 6, after V lost 4 bases and J lost 2 bases. Germline values: CDR1 MNHEY, CDR2 SVGAGI.

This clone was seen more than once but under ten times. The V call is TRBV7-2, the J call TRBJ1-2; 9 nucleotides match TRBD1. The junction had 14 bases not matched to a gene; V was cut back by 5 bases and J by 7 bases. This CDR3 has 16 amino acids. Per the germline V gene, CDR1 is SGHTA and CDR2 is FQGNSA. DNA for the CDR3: TGTGCCAGCAGCCCCGATTGGTGGGGACAGGGTTTTGGCTACACCTTC. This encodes CASSPDWWGQGFGYTF.

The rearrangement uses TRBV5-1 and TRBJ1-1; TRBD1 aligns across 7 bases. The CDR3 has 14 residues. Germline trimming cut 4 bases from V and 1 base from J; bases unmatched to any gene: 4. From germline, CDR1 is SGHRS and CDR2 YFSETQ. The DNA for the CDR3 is TGCGCCAGCAGCAGACAGGGTTCGAACACTGAAGCTTTCTTT. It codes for CASSRQGSNTEAFF.

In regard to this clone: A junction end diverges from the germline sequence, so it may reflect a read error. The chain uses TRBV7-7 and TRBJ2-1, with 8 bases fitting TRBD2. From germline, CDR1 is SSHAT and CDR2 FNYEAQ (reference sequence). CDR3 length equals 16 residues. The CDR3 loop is CASRRLSGGTYNEQFF. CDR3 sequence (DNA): TGTGCTAGCAGACGATTAAGCGGGGGCACCTACAATGAGCAGTTCTTC.

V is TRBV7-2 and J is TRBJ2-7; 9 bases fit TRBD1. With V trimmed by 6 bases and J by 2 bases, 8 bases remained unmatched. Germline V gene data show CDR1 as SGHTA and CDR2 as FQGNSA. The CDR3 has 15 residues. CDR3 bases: TGTGCCAGCAGAACGATGGGGACAGGGACCTACGAGCAGTACTTC. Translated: CASRTMGTGTYEQYF.

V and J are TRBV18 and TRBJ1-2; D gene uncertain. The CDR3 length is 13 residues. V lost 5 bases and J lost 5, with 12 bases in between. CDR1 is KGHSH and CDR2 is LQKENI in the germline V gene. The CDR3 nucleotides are TGTGCCAGCTCATTCACGGGAAGGTATGGCTACACCTTC. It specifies CASSFTGRYGYTF.

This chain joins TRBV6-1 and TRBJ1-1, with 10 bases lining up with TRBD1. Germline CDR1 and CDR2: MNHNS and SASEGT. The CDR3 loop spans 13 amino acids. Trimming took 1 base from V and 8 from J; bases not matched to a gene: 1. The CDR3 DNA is TGTGCCAGCAGTGAAGTGGACAGGGGGGAAGCTTTCTTT. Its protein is CASSEVDRGEAFF.

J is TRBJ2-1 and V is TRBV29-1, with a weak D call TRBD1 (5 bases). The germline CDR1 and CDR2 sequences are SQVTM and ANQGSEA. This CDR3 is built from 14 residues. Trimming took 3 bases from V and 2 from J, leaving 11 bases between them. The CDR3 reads CSVEVDTAYNEQFF. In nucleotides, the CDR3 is TGCAGCGTTGAGGTGGACACTGCCTACAATGAGCAGTTCTTC.

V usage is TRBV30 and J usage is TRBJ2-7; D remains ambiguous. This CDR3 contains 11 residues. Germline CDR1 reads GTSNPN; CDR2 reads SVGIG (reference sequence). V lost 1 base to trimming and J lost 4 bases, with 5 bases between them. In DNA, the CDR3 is TGTGCCTGGAGTGCCAGGTACGAGCAGTACTTC. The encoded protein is CAWSARYEQYF.

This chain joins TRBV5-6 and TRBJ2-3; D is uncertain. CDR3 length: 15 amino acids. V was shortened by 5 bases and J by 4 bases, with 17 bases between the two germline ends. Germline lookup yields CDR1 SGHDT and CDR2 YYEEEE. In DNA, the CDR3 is TGTGCCAGCAGTTTCTCCGGGTCCTACCCAGATACGCAGTATTTT. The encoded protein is CASSFSGSYPDTQYF.

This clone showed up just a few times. The CDR3 spells CASSYSRGGGYEQFF. The CDR3 region has the DNA TGTGCCAGCAGTTACTCCCGAGGGGGGGGCTATGAGCAGTTCTTC. The V gene is TRBV6-5, the J gene TRBJ2-1; a weak D match, TRBD2 (7 bases). CDR1 is MNHEY and CDR2 is SVGAGI in the germline V gene. The V end lost 0 bases, the J end lost 8 bases, and 14 bases lay between the germline ends. The CDR3 runs 15 residues.

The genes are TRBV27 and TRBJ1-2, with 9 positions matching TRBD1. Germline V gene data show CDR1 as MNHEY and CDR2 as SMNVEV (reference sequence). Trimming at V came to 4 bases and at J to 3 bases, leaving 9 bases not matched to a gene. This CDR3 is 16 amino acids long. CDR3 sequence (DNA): TGTGCCAGCAGTTCGAGACCCGGGACAGGGTACTATGGCTACACCTTC. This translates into CASSSRPGTGYYGYTF.

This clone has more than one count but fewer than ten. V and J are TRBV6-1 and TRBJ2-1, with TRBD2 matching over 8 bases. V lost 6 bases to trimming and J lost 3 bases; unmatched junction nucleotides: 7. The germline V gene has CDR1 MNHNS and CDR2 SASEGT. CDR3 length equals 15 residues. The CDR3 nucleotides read TGTGCCAGCAGCCAGGGACTAGGAAACTACAATGAGCAGTTCTTC. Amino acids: CASSQGLGNYNEQFF.

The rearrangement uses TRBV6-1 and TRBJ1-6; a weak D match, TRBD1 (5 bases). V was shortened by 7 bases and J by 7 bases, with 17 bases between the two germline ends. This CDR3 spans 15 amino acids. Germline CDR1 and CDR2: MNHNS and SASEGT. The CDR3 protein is CASTLWGGRNSPLHF. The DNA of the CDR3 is TGTGCCAGCACCCTATGGGGGGGTAGAAATTCACCCCTCCACTTT.

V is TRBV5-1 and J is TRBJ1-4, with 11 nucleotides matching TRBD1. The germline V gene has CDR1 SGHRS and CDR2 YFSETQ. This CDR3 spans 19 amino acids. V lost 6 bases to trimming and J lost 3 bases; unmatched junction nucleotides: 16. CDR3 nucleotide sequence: TGCGCCAGCACCCCCGGACAGGGGGCAGGGGTAGGGGCTAATGAAAAACTGTTTTTT. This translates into CASTPGQGAGVGANEKLFF.

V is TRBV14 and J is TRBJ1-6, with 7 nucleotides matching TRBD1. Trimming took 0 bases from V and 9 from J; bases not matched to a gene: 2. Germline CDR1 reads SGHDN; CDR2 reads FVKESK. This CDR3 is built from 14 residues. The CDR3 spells CASSQETGTSPLHF. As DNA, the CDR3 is TGTGCCAGCAGCCAAGAGACAGGGACTTCACCCCTCCACTTT.

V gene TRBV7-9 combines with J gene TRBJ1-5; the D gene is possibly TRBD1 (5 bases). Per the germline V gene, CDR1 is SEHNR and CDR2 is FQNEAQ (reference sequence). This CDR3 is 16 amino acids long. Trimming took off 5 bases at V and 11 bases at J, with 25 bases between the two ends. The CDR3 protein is CASSGTTTSKGEAQHF. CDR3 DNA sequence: TGTGCCAGCAGCGGCACGACCACCTCAAAAGGGGAGGCCCAGCATTTT.

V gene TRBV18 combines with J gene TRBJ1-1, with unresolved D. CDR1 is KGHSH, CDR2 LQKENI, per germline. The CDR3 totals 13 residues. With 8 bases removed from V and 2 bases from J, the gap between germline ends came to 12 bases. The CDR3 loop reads CASRHSINTEAFF. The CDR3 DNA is TGTGCCAGCCGACACAGTATAAACACTGAAGCTTTCTTT.

CDR3 amino acids: CASRGERLADNNEQFF. The CDR3 DNA follows: TGTGCCAGCAGAGGCGAAAGACTAGCGGATAACAATGAGCAGTTCTTC. V gene TRBV2 combines with J gene TRBJ2-1; the match to TRBD2 covers 9 bases. The CDR3 runs to 16 residues. The germline V gene has CDR1 SNHLY and CDR2 FYNNEI. The V and J ends lost 6 bases and 5 bases, in that order; junction bases with no gene match: 11.

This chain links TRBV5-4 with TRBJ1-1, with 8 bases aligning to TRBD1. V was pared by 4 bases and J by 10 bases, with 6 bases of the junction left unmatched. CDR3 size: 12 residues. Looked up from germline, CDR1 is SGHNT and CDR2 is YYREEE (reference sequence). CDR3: CASSPGGTGAFF. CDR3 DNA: TGTGCCAGCAGCCCTGGTGGGACAGGAGCTTTCTTT.

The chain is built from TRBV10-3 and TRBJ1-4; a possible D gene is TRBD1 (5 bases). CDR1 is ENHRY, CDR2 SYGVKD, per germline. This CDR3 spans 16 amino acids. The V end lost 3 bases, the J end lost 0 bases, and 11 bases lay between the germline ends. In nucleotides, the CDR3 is TGTGCCATCAGTGATGGTTTGGGGCCAACTAATGAAAAACTGTTTTTT. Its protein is CAISDGLGPTNEKLFF.